A selection of T cell receptor beta chains follows, all from one sample in a study of OX40 agonist ivuxolimab in advanced cancers. Libraries were prepared by immunoSEQ multiplex PCR; TCRdb keeps only in-frame clonotypes and omits some of them. Of tens of thousands of clones listed, approximately 89% are singletons. The material sequenced was CD4+ or CD8+ T cells sorted from blood, taken in a trial of the OX40 agonist ivuxolimab. Receptors were obtained from an adult with an advanced solid tumor such as melanoma, head and neck, liver or kidney cancer. Both conserved end residues are part of each CDR3. The D gene is left open where the match is weak. Size tells how often a clone was seen (once, few, many) or the class of an expanded clone, and some rows leave it out.

d_gene: -; abundance: -; v_gene: TRBV10-3; j_gene: TRBJ1-1; CDR3aa: CAISGGMNTEAFF; CDR3nt: TGTGCCATCAGTGGTGGGATGAACACTGAAGCTTTCTTT
d_gene: TRBD2; abundance: once; v_gene: TRBV10-2; j_gene: TRBJ2-3; CDR3aa: CASSESVLAGSTDTQYF; CDR3nt: TGCGCCAGCAGTGAGTCGGTGCTAGCGGGGAGCACAGATACGCAGTATTTT
d_gene: TRBD2; abundance: -; v_gene: TRBV16; j_gene: TRBJ2-7; CDR3aa: CASSQSGTSGASRYF; CDR3nt: TGTGCCAGCAGCCAATCCGGGACTAGCGGGGCCTCCAGGTACTTC
d_gene: -; abundance: -; v_gene: TRBV5-4; j_gene: TRBJ2-2; CDR3aa: CASSLGGNTGELFF; CDR3nt: TGTGCCAGCAGCTTGGGAGGGAACACCGGGGAGCTGTTTTTT
d_gene: -; abundance: once; v_gene: TRBV7-9; j_gene: TRBJ2-5; CDR3aa: CASSLMGRGPEETQYF; CDR3nt: TGTGCCAGCAGCCTCATGGGGAGGGGGCCTGAAGAGACCCAGTACTTC
d_gene: -; abundance: -; v_gene: TRBV5-4; j_gene: TRBJ1-5; CDR3aa: CASSAEQGPAQHF; CDR3nt: TGTGCCAGCAGCGCCGAACAAGGCCCGGCCCAGCATTTT
d_gene: -; abundance: -; v_gene: TRBV10-3; j_gene: TRBJ2-5; CDR3aa: CAISDSGTDPMETQYF; CDR3nt: TGTGCCATCAGTGACTCTGGGACGGACCCCATGGAGACCCAGTACTTC
d_gene: TRBD1; abundance: -; v_gene: TRBV25-1; j_gene: TRBJ1-1; CDR3aa: CASSARQGFNTEAFF; CDR3nt: TGTGCCAGCAGTGCAAGACAGGGTTTTAACACTGAAGCTTTCTTT
d_gene: -; abundance: -; v_gene: TRBV5-4; j_gene: TRBJ1-1; CDR3aa: CASSLEARATTEAFF; CDR3nt: TGTGCCAGCAGCTTGGAGGCCAGGGCGACCACTGAAGCTTTCTTT
d_gene: -; abundance: -; v_gene: TRBV7-3; j_gene: TRBJ2-3; CDR3aa: CASSLTPGSVNTQYF; CDR3nt: TGTGCCAGCAGCTTAACACCAGGCAGCGTAAATACGCAGTATTTT
d_gene: TRBD1; abundance: -; v_gene: TRBV5-1; j_gene: TRBJ1-1; CDR3aa: CASSTGTGPTGEAFF; CDR3nt: TGCGCCAGCAGCACAGGGACAGGACCGACCGGTGAAGCTTTCTTT
d_gene: TRBD2; abundance: -; v_gene: TRBV7-9; j_gene: TRBJ2-3; CDR3aa: CASSRTSGSSDTQYF; CDR3nt: TGTGCCAGCAGCCGGACTAGCGGGAGTTCAGATACGCAGTATTTT
d_gene: TRBD1; abundance: once; v_gene: TRBV29-1; j_gene: TRBJ2-7; CDR3aa: CSVEAATGYNYEQYF; CDR3nt: TGCAGCGTTGAAGCAGCGACAGGGTATAATTACGAGCAGTACTTC
d_gene: -; abundance: -; v_gene: TRBV7-6; j_gene: TRBJ2-7; CDR3aa: CASSFEGVPSYEQYF; CDR3nt: TGTGCCAGCAGCTTCGAGGGAGTTCCCTCCTACGAGCAGTACTTC
d_gene: -; abundance: -; v_gene: TRBV6-5; j_gene: TRBJ2-7; CDR3aa: CASRGGTAAYEQYF; CDR3nt: TGTGCCAGCAGGGGAGGGACAGCAGCCTACGAGCAGTACTTC
d_gene: -; abundance: -; v_gene: TRBV7-7; j_gene: TRBJ1-4; CDR3aa: CASSLGPGEKLFF; CDR3nt: TGTGCTAGCAGCTTAGGACCGGGAGAAAAACTGTTTTTT
d_gene: -; abundance: -; v_gene: TRBV11-2; j_gene: TRBJ1-1; CDR3aa: CASSPLTEAFF; CDR3nt: TGTGCCAGCAGCCCTCTAACTGAAGCTTTCTTT
d_gene: TRBD1; abundance: -; v_gene: TRBV6-1; j_gene: TRBJ1-5; CDR3aa: CASSDWTGEQPQHF; CDR3nt: TGTGCCAGCAGTGATTGGACAGGGGAACAGCCCCAGCATTTT
d_gene: -; abundance: -; v_gene: TRBV4-3; j_gene: TRBJ2-7; CDR3aa: CASSQILVDYYEQYF; CDR3nt: TGCGCCAGCAGCCAAATTTTAGTAGATTACTACGAGCAGTACTTC
d_gene: -; abundance: -; v_gene: TRBV30; j_gene: TRBJ1-5; CDR3aa: CAWADSNQPQHF; CDR3nt: TGCGCCTGGGCCGATAGCAATCAGCCCCAGCATTTT
d_gene: -; abundance: few; v_gene: TRBV30; j_gene: TRBJ1-1; CDR3aa: CAWRKVLLETEAFF; CDR3nt: TGTGCCTGGAGGAAGGTCTTATTGGAAACTGAAGCTTTCTTT
d_gene: -; abundance: -; v_gene: TRBV25-1; j_gene: TRBJ2-2; CDR3aa: CASSLRNTGELFF; CDR3nt: TGTGCCAGCAGTCTTCGCAACACCGGGGAGCTGTTTTTT
d_gene: -; abundance: -; v_gene: TRBV11-2; j_gene: TRBJ2-5; CDR3aa: CASSLDPGTAVRTQYF; CDR3nt: TGTGCCAGCAGCTTAGATCCGGGGACCGCTGTGAGGACCCAGTACTTC
d_gene: -; abundance: -; v_gene: TRBV5-1; j_gene: TRBJ2-7; CDR3aa: CASSQIPQGPYEQYF; CDR3nt: TGCGCCAGCAGCCAAATCCCGCAGGGCCCCTACGAGCAGTACTTC
d_gene: -; abundance: -; v_gene: TRBV7-3; j_gene: TRBJ2-3; CDR3aa: CASSSLGRDQGRTDTQYF; CDR3nt: TGTGCCAGCAGCTCCCTCGGGCGGGACCAGGGGCGTACAGATACGCAGTATTTT
d_gene: TRBD2; abundance: -; v_gene: TRBV27; j_gene: TRBJ2-2; CDR3aa: CASSVRTSGSGELFF; CDR3nt: TGTGCCAGCAGTGTGCGGACTAGCGGGTCCGGGGAGCTGTTTTTT
d_gene: TRBD2; abundance: once; v_gene: TRBV27; j_gene: TRBJ2-1; CDR3aa: CASKVLGLAGVEQFF; CDR3nt: TGTGCCAGCAAGGTTTTGGGACTAGCGGGAGTAGAGCAGTTCTTC
d_gene: TRBD1; abundance: once; v_gene: TRBV13; j_gene: TRBJ2-7; CDR3aa: CASSRTGLGSYEQYF; CDR3nt: TGTGCCAGCAGCCGGACAGGTCTGGGCTCCTACGAGCAGTACTTC
d_gene: -; abundance: -; v_gene: TRBV6-5; j_gene: TRBJ2-3; CDR3aa: CASSLQGGVTDTQYF; CDR3nt: TGTGCCAGCAGTCTCCAGGGGGGAGTCACAGATACGCAGTATTTT
d_gene: TRBD2; abundance: -; v_gene: TRBV7-3; j_gene: TRBJ2-7; CDR3aa: CASSASGGISYEQYF; CDR3nt: TGTGCCAGCAGCGCTAGCGGGGGAATATCCTACGAGCAGTACTTC
d_gene: -; abundance: -; v_gene: TRBV5-4; j_gene: TRBJ2-6; CDR3aa: CASSGGIFGANVLTF; CDR3nt: TGTGCCAGCAGCGGTGGGATCTTTGGGGCCAACGTCCTGACTTTC
d_gene: TRBD1; abundance: -; v_gene: TRBV15; j_gene: TRBJ1-5; CDR3aa: CATSRGLDRENQPQHF; CDR3nt: TGTGCCACCAGCAGAGGGTTGGACAGGGAGAATCAGCCCCAGCATTTT
d_gene: -; abundance: -; v_gene: TRBV10-3; j_gene: TRBJ2-1; CDR3aa: CATWGDEQFF; CDR3nt: TGTGCCACCTGGGGGGATGAGCAGTTCTTC
d_gene: -; abundance: -; v_gene: TRBV6-1; j_gene: TRBJ2-3; CDR3aa: CASSESPHTDTQYF; CDR3nt: TGTGCCAGCAGTGAATCCCCACACACAGATACGCAGTATTTT
d_gene: TRBD1; abundance: -; v_gene: TRBV18; j_gene: TRBJ1-4; CDR3aa: CASSPGTGGTNEKLFF; CDR3nt: TGTGCCAGCTCACCCGGGACAGGGGGCACTAATGAAAAACTGTTTTTT
d_gene: -; abundance: -; v_gene: TRBV28; j_gene: TRBJ2-5; CDR3aa: CASSLRETQYF; CDR3nt: TGTGCCAGCAGTTTGAGAGAGACCCAGTACTTC
d_gene: TRBD2; abundance: -; v_gene: TRBV5-1; j_gene: TRBJ2-5; CDR3aa: CASSLATGGQETQYF; CDR3nt: TGCGCCAGCAGCTTGGCCACGGGGGGGCAAGAGACCCAGTACTTC
d_gene: -; abundance: -; v_gene: TRBV7-2; j_gene: TRBJ1-1; CDR3aa: CASSLDGVGALNTEAFF; CDR3nt: TGTGCCAGCAGCTTAGACGGGGTGGGGGCTTTGAACACTGAAGCTTTCTTT
d_gene: TRBD1; abundance: -; v_gene: TRBV9; j_gene: TRBJ2-1; CDR3aa: CASVGETGTYNEQFF; CDR3nt: TGTGCCAGCGTGGGGGAGACAGGGACCTACAATGAGCAGTTCTTC
d_gene: -; abundance: -; v_gene: TRBV6-6; j_gene: TRBJ1-3; CDR3aa: CASTPRRNTIYF; CDR3nt: TGTGCCAGCACCCCCCGAAGAAACACCATATATTTT
d_gene: -; abundance: -; v_gene: TRBV7-9; j_gene: TRBJ2-1; CDR3aa: CASTWAGPAGYINEQFF; CDR3nt: TGTGCCAGCACCTGGGCGGGGCCGGCAGGTTATATCAATGAGCAGTTCTTC
d_gene: -; abundance: -; v_gene: TRBV15; j_gene: TRBJ1-6; CDR3aa: CATSRKAGGNSPLHF; CDR3nt: TGTGCCACCAGCAGGAAGGCGGGGGGCAATTCACCCCTCCACTTT
d_gene: -; abundance: -; v_gene: TRBV2; j_gene: TRBJ1-2; CDR3aa: CAGSYRDYGYTF; CDR3nt: TGTGCCGGGAGTTATCGGGACTATGGCTACACCTTC
d_gene: -; abundance: -; v_gene: TRBV30; j_gene: TRBJ2-6; CDR3aa: CAWHRGGSGANVLTF; CDR3nt: TGTGCCTGGCACAGGGGAGGCTCTGGGGCCAACGTCCTGACTTTC
d_gene: -; abundance: many; v_gene: TRBV6-1; j_gene: TRBJ1-1; CDR3aa: CASLQTVVAFF; CDR3nt: TGTGCCAGCCTTCAGACAGTGGTAGCTTTCTTT
d_gene: -; abundance: -; v_gene: TRBV6-6; j_gene: TRBJ2-7; CDR3aa: CASSYRVEEGGEQYF; CDR3nt: TGTGCCAGCAGTTACAGGGTTGAAGAAGGGGGCGAGCAGTACTTC